This T cell receptor beta chain was recovered during a study of PD-1 blockade in classical Hodgkin lymphoma. Study-wide findings and caveats: For complete responders, baseline diversity was comparable to that of newly diagnosed patients. Whereas CD4+ TCR diversity had risen significantly by C4D1, CD8+ TCR diversity had not. Possible causes of repertoire differences, disease activity or prior therapy, remain undefined.

The CDR3 has 15 residues. CDR1 and CDR2 (germline): SGHTA, FQGNSA. V was trimmed by 5 bases and J by 0 bases, leaving 11 bases between them. On this clone itself: What it binds is unknown.

The repertoire was sequenced with immunoSEQ multiplex PCR; TCRdb's copy has only in-frame clones and lacks some. The table has 150,000 or so clones, approximately 81% seen once. Autologous stem cell transplantation was followed by relapse in every patient, and brentuximab vedotin exposure varied. Best overall response was complete response, partial response or progressive disease in these relapsed/refractory classical Hodgkin lymphoma patients. The source material was peripheral blood mononuclear cells (PBMCs), sampled before the second cycle of nivolumab. This sequence joins TRBV7-2 and TRBJ2-1, with a weak D call TRBD1 (6 bases). The sequence derives from a human donor with classical Hodgkin lymphoma. The CDR3 nucleotides read TGTGCCAGCAGCGCAGGGGTAAGCTCCTACAATGAGCAGTTCTTC. Its protein product is CASSAGVSSYNEQFF.